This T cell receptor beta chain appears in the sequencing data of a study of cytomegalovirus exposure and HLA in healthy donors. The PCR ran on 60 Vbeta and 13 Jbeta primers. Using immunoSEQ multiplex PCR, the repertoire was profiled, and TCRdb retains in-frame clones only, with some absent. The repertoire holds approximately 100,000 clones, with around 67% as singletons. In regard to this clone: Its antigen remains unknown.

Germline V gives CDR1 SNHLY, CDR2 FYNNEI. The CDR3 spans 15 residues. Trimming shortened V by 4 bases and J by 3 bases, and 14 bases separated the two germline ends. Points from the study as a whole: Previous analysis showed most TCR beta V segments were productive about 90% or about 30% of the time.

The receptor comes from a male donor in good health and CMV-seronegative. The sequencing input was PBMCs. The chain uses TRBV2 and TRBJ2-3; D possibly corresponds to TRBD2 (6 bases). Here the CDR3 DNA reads TGTGCCAGCAGTGGGCGACGCGGGACGACAGATACGCAGTATTTT. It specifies CASSGRRGTTDTQYF.